This entry describes one TCR beta chain. The source of the sample is a study of CD8 T cells in Susac syndrome. The CDR3 is 17 amino acids. CDR1 and CDR2 from the germline V gene are LGHNA and YSLEER. Trimming took off 0 bases at V and 5 bases at J, with 19 bases between the two ends. Reverse transcription used about 0.45 to 1 ug RNA and random hexamers. One entry per CDR3 protein, called by TCRdb with MiXCR from the immunoSEQ multiplex PCR reads. The table has 250,000 to 300,000 distinct CDR3 sequences, 75% to 85% seen once. The receptor's source is a human donor with multiple sclerosis. Material: CD8+ T cells from PBMCs. The chain links TRBV4-3 to TRBJ2-5; the D gene could be TRBD1 or TRBD2 (5 bases each). The CDR3 is CASSQDLGGGSAETQYF. CDR3 nucleotide sequence: TGCGCCAGCAGCCAAGATCTGGGTGGGGGTAGCGCCGAGACCCAGTACTTC.